The 22 T cell receptor beta chains given below trace back to one sample, sequenced in a study of PD-1 blockade in classical Hodgkin lymphoma. Sequencing was performed with immunoSEQ multiplex PCR; in TCRdb, only in-frame clones are kept and a portion is missing. The table lists roughly 41,000 clones, roughly 69% of them singletons. Stated time point: cycle 4 day 1 (C4D1), after about 6 weeks of nivolumab. Every patient relapsed after autologous stem cell transplantation, and brentuximab vedotin exposure varied. The specimen comprised peripheral blood mononuclear cells (PBMCs), sampled before the fourth cycle of nivolumab. The receptors originated from a human donor with classical Hodgkin lymphoma.

This chain connects TRBV7-9 to TRBJ2-7; D tentatively reads TRBD1 or TRBD2 (5 bases each). V gave up 5 bases and J gave up 2 bases, with 13 bases separating them. The CDR3 has 14 residues. Germline V gene lookup returns CDR1 SEHNR and CDR2 FQNEAQ (reference sequence). In DNA form, the CDR3 reads TGTGCCAGCAGCGGCGGGCAGGGCCCCTACGAGCAGTACTTC. It encodes CASSGGQGPYEQYF.

In its sample, this clone was seen a few times. V usage is TRBV28 and J usage is TRBJ1-1, with a tentative D call TRBD1 (5 bases). With 2 bases removed from V and 5 bases from J, the gap between germline ends came to 21 bases. CDR1 and CDR2 (germline): MDHEN, SYDVKM. There are 17 residues in the CDR3. CDR3 in amino acids: CASSLGSGLGGRTEAFF. CDR3 bases: TGTGCCAGCAGTTTAGGTTCGGGCCTCGGGGGGAGAACTGAAGCTTTCTTT.

This sequence joins TRBV13 and TRBJ2-1, with D uncertain. The CDR3 covers 11 residues. With 5 bases removed from V and 8 bases from J, the gap between germline ends came to 7 bases. The germline CDR1 and CDR2 sequences are PRHDT and FYEKMQ (reference sequence). The CDR3 coding sequence is TGTGCCAGCAGCCTACTTCATGAGCAGTTCTTC. Its protein product is CASSLLHEQFF.

The gene calls are TRBV27 and TRBJ1-2; TRBD1 matches at 12 bases. This CDR3 spans 15 amino acids. The V gene end was trimmed by 0 bases and the J gene end by 8 bases; junction bases not matched to a gene: 4. Germline CDR1 and CDR2: MNHEY and SMNVEV (reference sequence). CDR3 coding DNA: TGTGCCAGCAGTTTATCAGGGACAGGGGGCGGCGGCTACACCTTC. This translates into CASSLSGTGGGGYTF.

This clone has a single count. The rearrangement joins TRBV19 to TRBJ1-1; 7 positions match TRBD1. CDR3 length equals 15 residues. J gave up 2 bases and V 3 bases, and 6 bases lay outside the gene matches. Germline CDR1 is LNHDA and CDR2 is SQIVND (reference sequence). CDR3 residues: CASSIGAGGNTEAFF. CDR3 DNA sequence: TGTGCCAGTAGTATTGGTGCAGGGGGTAACACTGAAGCTTTCTTT.

The rearrangement joins TRBV28 to TRBJ1-2; D remains ambiguous. This CDR3 is built from 13 residues. Germline CDR1 MDHEN, CDR2 SYDVKM. Trimming cost V 2 bases and J 5 bases, with 9 bases left between them. The CDR3 spells CASSLSGDYGYTF. DNA for the CDR3: TGTGCCAGCAGTTTAAGCGGGGATTATGGCTACACCTTC.

The chain combines TRBV7-2 with TRBJ1-6; unclear D gene. V lost 5 bases to trimming and J lost 0 bases, with 14 bases between them. Germline CDR1 reads SGHTA; CDR2 reads FQGNSA. The CDR3 runs 17 residues. The CDR3 is CASSPSVGSSYNSPLHF. The CDR3 DNA is TGTGCCAGCAGCCCCAGTGTGGGGAGCTCCTATAATTCACCCCTCCACTTT. Full variable domain (remainder filled in from reference TRBV7-2 and TRBJ1-6): GAGVSQSPSNKVTEKGKDVELRCDPISGHTALYWYRQSLGQGLEFLIYFQGNSAPDKSGLPSDRFSAERTGGSVSTLTIQRTQQEDSAVYLCASSPSVGSSYNSPLHFGNGTRLTVT.

V and J are TRBV5-8 and TRBJ1-2; 7 bases map to TRBD1. This CDR3 spans 16 amino acids. Germline lookup yields CDR1 SGHTS and CDR2 YDEGEE. With 2 bases clipped from V and 2 bases from J, the junction kept 9 bases outside the gene matches. CDR3 sequence (DNA): TGTGCCAGCAGCTTAAACCACAGGGGTCTCAACTATGGCTACACCTTC. This translates into CASSLNHRGLNYGYTF.

The rearrangement uses TRBV9 and TRBJ1-4; D possibly corresponds to TRBD1 (5 bases). The germline gives CDR1 SGDLS, CDR2 YYNGEE. The length of the CDR3 is 15 residues. Between the trimmed V and J ends, which lost 4 bases and 8 bases, there was a span of 18 bases. CDR3 nucleotide sequence: TGTGCCAGCAGCCCCGACAGTTTTCAAGGGGAAAAACTGTTTTTT. Translating it yields CASSPDSFQGEKLFF. The full variable domain, completed using reference TRBV9 and TRBJ1-4, is DSGVTQTPKHLITATGQRVTLRCSPRSGDLSVYWYQQSLDQGLQFLIQYYNGEERAKGNILERFSAQQFPDLHSELNLSSLELGDSALYFCASSPDSFQGEKLFFGSGTQLSVL.

This clone was observed a few times. One junction end does not reproduce the germline sequence, and a read error may be involved. This rearrangement joins TRBV6-5 to TRBJ1-5; D uncertain. The CDR3 totals 10 residues. Looked up from germline, CDR1 is MNHEY and CDR2 is SVGAGI. The CDR3 DNA reads TGTGCCGTAGGTAGAGACGGGAAAAATTTT. This translates into CAVGRDGKNF.

The V gene is TRBV7-2, the J gene TRBJ2-7, with TRBD2 identical over 9 bases. V lost 5 bases to trimming and J lost 6 bases; unmatched junction nucleotides: 8. CDR3 length: 14 amino acids. Germline CDR1 SGHTA, CDR2 FQGNSA. CDR3 DNA sequence: TGTGCCAGCAGCCCAGCGGGGGGTTTTTCCGAGCAGTACTTC. This translates into CASSPAGGFSEQYF.

The rearrangement links TRBV5-1 to TRBJ2-5, with D perhaps TRBD2 (5 bases). The J call may not be correct, given that the DNA end is closer to TRBJ2-7. The CDR3 is made up of 18 amino acids. The germline CDR1 and CDR2 sequences are SGHRS and YFSETQ. CDR3 sequence reads: CASSLAISWELSSYEQYF. The CDR3 DNA sequence: TGCGCCAGCAGCTTGGCTATTTCGTGGGAGCTCAGCTCCTACGAGCAGTACTTC.

Points on this clone: The junction differs from germline at one of its ends, possibly a read error. The J gene is TRBJ2-5, the V gene TRBV6-5; D is undetermined. CDR3 length: 13 residues. Germline V gene sequence: CDR1 MNHEY, CDR2 SVGAGI. The CDR3 DNA follows: TGTGCCAGCAGTGACTCTTACCAAGAGACCCAGTACTTC. This translates into CASSDSYQETQYF.

The chain joins TRBV19 to TRBJ2-1; no reliable D call. The CDR3 runs to 13 residues. Germline-derived CDR1 and CDR2 are LNHDA and SQIVND (reference sequence). V lost 1 base and J 4 bases, leaving 5 bases between the germline ends. The CDR3 spells CASSIGGYNEQFF. The CDR3 DNA reads as TGTGCCAGTAGTATAGGTGGTTACAATGAGCAGTTCTTC. Full variable domain (missing parts from reference TRBV19 and TRBJ2-1): DGGITQSPKYLFRKEGQNVTLSCEQNLNHDAMYWYRQDPGQGLRLIYYSQIVNDFQKGDIAEGYSVSREKKESFPLTVTSAQKNPTAFYLCASSIGGYNEQFFGPGTRLTVL.

V is TRBV7-6 and J is TRBJ1-1; D not resolved. Germline V gene lookup returns CDR1 SGHVS and CDR2 FNYEAQ. Trimming stripped 6 bases from V and 3 bases from J, with 11 bases between. The CDR3 has 13 residues. CDR3: CASSGQLDTEAFF. DNA for the CDR3: TGTGCCAGCAGTGGGCAATTGGACACTGAAGCTTTCTTT.

This chain joins TRBV10-3 and TRBJ1-2; possibly TRBD1 for D (6 bases). The CDR3 spans 15 residues. V was trimmed by 4 bases and J by 3 bases, leaving 15 bases between them. CDR1 and CDR2 from the germline V gene are ENHRY and SYGVKD. The CDR3 nucleotides are TGTGCCATCAGTGTGACTCAGGGGAGTCACTATGGCTACACCTTC. Its protein is CAISVTQGSHYGYTF.

This rearrangement joins TRBV13 to TRBJ2-3, with D possibly matching TRBD2 (6 bases). Germline values: CDR1 PRHDT, CDR2 FYEKMQ (reference sequence). This CDR3 has 16 residues. The V gene lost 3 bases and the J gene lost 2 bases, with 15 bases spanning the gap. The CDR3 DNA reads as TGTGCCAGCAGCTTGGGTCGGGACTCCCCCACAGATACGCAGTATTTT. Translated: CASSLGRDSPTDTQYF.

This clone was detected a few times. V gene TRBV7-9 combines with J gene TRBJ2-7; D may match TRBD1 or TRBD2 (5 bases each). In germline, CDR1 is SEHNR, CDR2 FQNEAQ (reference sequence). V shed 3 bases and J shed 4 bases, with 10 bases lying between them. This CDR3 has 13 residues. CDR3 DNA sequence: TGTGCCAGCAGCTTTGGGACCTTTTACGAGCAGTACTTC. Residues: CASSFGTFYEQYF.

The chain has TRBV6-1 and TRBJ1-2; 7 bases map to TRBD1. V lost 3 bases to trimming and J lost 8 bases; unmatched junction nucleotides: 15. Germline CDR1 is MNHNS and CDR2 is SASEGT. CDR3 length: 16 residues. The CDR3 DNA follows: TGTGCCAGCAGTGAGGTGGAAATAATGAAGGGGGCAGGCTACACCTTC. Its translation is CASSEVEIMKGAGYTF.

This chain links TRBV25-1 with TRBJ2-5, with no clear D. Between the trimmed V and J ends, which lost 4 bases and 1 base, there was a span of 10 bases. Germline assignment: CDR1 MGHDK and CDR2 SYGVNS. This CDR3 has 14 amino acids. In DNA form, the CDR3 reads TGTGCCAGCAGTGGCCGACTGGTCCAAGAGACCCAGTACTTC. Amino acid sequence: CASSGRLVQETQYF.

This clone has only a few counts. The gene calls are TRBV5-4 and TRBJ1-6; 7 bases align to TRBD1. CDR1 and CDR2 from the germline V gene are SGHNT and YYREEE (reference sequence). This CDR3 spans 14 amino acids. The V and J ends lost 6 bases and 6 bases, in that order; junction bases with no gene match: 6. For the CDR3, the DNA is TGTGCCAGCACATTAGGACAGGCTAATTCACCCCTCCACTTT. It specifies CASTLGQANSPLHF. Full variable domain (missing parts from reference TRBV5-4 and TRBJ1-6): ETGVTQSPTHLIKTRGQQVTLRCSSQSGHNTVSWYQQALGQGPQFIFQYYREEENGRGNFPPRFSGLQFPNYSSELNVNALELDDSALYLCASTLGQANSPLHFGNGTRLTVT.

By share, this clone ranks as medium-sized (0.01 to 0.1%). The gene calls are TRBV7-9 and TRBJ1-1; D gene unclear. The germline CDR1 and CDR2 sequences are SEHNR and FQNEAQ (reference sequence). This CDR3 has 15 residues. V was shortened by 5 bases and J by 0 bases, with 13 bases between the two germline ends. CDR3 residues: CASSPPGIMNTEAFF. For the CDR3, the DNA is TGTGCCAGCAGCCCCCCTGGGATCATGAACACTGAAGCTTTCTTT.